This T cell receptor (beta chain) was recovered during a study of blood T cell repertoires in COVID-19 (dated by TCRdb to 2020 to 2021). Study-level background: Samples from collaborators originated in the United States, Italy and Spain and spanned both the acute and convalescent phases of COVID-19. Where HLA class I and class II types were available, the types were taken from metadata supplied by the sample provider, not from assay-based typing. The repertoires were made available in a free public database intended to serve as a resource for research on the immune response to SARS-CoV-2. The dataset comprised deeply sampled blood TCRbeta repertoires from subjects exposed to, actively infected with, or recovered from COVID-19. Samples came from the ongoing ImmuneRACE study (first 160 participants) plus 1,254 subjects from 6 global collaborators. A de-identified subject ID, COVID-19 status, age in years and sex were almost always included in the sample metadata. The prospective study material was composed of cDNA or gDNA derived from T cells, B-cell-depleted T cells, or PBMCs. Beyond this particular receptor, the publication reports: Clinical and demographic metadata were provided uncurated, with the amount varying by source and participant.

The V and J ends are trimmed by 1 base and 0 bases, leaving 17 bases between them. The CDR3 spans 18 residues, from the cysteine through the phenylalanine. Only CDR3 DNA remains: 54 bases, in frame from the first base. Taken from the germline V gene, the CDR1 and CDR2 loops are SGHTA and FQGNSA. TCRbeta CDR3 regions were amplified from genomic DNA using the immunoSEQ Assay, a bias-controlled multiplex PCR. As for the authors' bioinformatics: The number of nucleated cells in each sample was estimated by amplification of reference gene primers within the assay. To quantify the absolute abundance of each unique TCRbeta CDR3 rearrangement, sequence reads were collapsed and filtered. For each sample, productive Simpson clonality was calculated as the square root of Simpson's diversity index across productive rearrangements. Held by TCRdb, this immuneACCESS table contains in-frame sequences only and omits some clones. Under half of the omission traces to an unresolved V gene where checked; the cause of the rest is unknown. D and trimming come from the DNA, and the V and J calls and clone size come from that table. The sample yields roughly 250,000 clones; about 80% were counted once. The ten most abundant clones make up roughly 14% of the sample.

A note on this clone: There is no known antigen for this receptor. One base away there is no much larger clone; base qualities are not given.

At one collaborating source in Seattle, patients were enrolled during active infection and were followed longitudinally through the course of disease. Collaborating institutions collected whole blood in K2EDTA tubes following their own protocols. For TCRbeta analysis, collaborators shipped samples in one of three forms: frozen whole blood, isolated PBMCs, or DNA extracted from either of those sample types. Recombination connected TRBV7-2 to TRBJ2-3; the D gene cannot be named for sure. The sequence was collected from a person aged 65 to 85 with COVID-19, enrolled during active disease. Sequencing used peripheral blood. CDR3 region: CASSLGVWANPSTDTQYF. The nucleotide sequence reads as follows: TGTGCCAGCAGCTTAGGGGTTTGGGCCAACCCAAGCACAGATACGCAGTATTTT.